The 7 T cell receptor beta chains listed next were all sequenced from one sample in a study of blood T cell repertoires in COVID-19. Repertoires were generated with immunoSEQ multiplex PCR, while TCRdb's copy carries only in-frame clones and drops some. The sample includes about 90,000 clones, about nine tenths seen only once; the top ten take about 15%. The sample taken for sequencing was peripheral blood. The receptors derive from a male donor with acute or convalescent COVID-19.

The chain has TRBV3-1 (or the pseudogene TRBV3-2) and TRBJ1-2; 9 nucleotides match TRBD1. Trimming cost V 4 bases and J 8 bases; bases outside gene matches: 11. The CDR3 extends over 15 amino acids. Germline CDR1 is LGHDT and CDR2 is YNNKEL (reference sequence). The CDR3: CASSPTEGQGSGYTF. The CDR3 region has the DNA TGTGCCAGCAGCCCCACCGAAGGACAGGGGAGCGGCTACACCTTC.

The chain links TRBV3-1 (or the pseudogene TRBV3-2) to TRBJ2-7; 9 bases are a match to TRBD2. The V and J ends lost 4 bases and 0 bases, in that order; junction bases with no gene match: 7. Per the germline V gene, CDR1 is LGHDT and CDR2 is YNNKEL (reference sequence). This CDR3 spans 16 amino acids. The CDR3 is CASSRGGGQSSYEQYF. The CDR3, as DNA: TGTGCCAGCAGCCGCGGGGGGGGACAGTCCTCCTACGAGCAGTACTTC.

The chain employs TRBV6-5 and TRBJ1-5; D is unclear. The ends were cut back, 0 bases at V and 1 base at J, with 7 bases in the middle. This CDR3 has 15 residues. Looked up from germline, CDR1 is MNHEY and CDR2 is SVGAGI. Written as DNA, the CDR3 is TGTGCCAGCAGTTACTCGAGCCGGAGCAATCAGCCCCAGCATTTT. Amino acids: CASSYSSRSNQPQHF.

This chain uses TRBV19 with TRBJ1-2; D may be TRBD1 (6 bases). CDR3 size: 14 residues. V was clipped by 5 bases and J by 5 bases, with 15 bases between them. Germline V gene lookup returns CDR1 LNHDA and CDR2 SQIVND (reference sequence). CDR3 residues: CASSLSQGFYGYTF. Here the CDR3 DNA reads TGTGCCAGTAGTCTATCACAGGGCTTTTATGGCTACACCTTC. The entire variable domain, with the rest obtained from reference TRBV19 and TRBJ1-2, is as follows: DGGITQSPKYLFRKEGQNVTLSCEQNLNHDAMYWYRQDPGQGLRLIYYSQIVNDFQKGDIAEGYSVSREKKESFPLTVTSAQKNPTAFYLCASSLSQGFYGYTFGSGTRLTVV.

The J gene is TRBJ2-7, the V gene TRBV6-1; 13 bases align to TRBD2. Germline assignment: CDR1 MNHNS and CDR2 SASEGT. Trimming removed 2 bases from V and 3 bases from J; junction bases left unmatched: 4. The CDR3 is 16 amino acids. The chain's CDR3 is CASSEHGTSGDYEQYF. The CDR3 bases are TGTGCCAGCAGTGAACACGGGACTAGCGGGGACTACGAGCAGTACTTC.

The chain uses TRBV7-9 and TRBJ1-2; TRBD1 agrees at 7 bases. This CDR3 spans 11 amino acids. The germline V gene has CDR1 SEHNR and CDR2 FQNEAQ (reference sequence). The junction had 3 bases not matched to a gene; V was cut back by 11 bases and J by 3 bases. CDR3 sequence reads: CAYGTDYGYTF. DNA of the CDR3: TGTGCCTATGGGACAGACTATGGCTACACCTTC.

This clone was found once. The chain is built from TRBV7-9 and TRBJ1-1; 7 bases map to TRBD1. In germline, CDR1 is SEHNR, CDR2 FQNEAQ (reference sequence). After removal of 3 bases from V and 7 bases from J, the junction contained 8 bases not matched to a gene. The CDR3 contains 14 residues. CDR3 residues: CASSFTGTVNEAFF. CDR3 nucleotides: TGTGCCAGCAGCTTTACCGGGACAGTAAATGAAGCTTTCTTT.